This T cell receptor beta chain was identified during a study of T cell changes during pregnancy in multiple sclerosis. Assay used: immunoSEQ multiplex PCR; TCRdb lists only in-frame clones, some missing. This sample has approximately 74,000 clones; about 85% occur once, and the top ten carry over 3%. There are 14 residues in the CDR3. In germline, CDR1 is LNHDA, CDR2 SQIVND (reference sequence). V shed 6 bases and J shed 7 bases, with 15 bases lying between them. Material: peripheral blood, obtained before pregnancy. This TCR derives from a female donor with multiple sclerosis, enrolled in a pregnancy study. V usage is TRBV19 and J usage is TRBJ1-4; a weak D match, TRBD1 (6 bases). CDR3 nucleotide sequence: TGTGCCAGTAGCATGGGACACGGGCTTGAAAAACTGTTTTTT. Its protein product is CASSMGHGLEKLFF. The full variable domain, rest sourced from reference TRBV19 and TRBJ1-4, is DGGITQSPKYLFRKEGQNVTLSCEQNLNHDAMYWYRQDPGQGLRLIYYSQIVNDFQKGDIAEGYSVSREKKESFPLTVTSAQKNPTAFYLCASSMGHGLEKLFFGSGTQLSVL.